The 19 T cell receptor beta chains below all came from one sample that was sequenced in a study of glioma-infiltrating T cells (dated by TCRdb to the mid-2010s). Sequenced using an Illumina MiSeq. TCR alpha and beta CDR3 regions were amplified with the iRepertoire nested amplicon-rescue multiplex PCR (arm-PCR) platform from RNA. Starting from the raw public reads, TCRdb applied fastp trimming at Q25, assembled clones with MiXCR and retained in-frame beta chains. Each entry merges the rows of one CDR3 protein and shows their most common DNA and genes. The sample table shows more than 350,000 distinct CDR3 sequences, and less than 50% are seen once. 9.5% to 15% of the sample belongs to the ten largest clones. The sequenced sample consisted of glioma tissue, nonneoplastic brain tissue, or PBMCs (not recorded which). The receptors stem from a human donor with low-grade glioma or glioblastoma, undergoing nonglioma brain surgery, or in good health (not recorded which).

Only a few counts were recorded for this clonotype. The chain uses TRBV7-9 and TRBJ2-1, with D perhaps matching TRBD2 (6 bases). Germline lookup yields CDR1 SEHNR and CDR2 FQNEAQ (reference sequence). The V gene lost 5 bases and the J gene lost 8 bases, with 22 bases spanning the gap. CDR3 size: 16 residues. CDR3 amino acids: CASSGGRDSFGDEQFF. CDR3 nucleotides: TGTGCCAGCAGCGGAGGGAGAGACAGTTTCGGGGATGAGCAGTTCTTC.

The rearrangement joins TRBV5-1 to TRBJ2-5; 9 bases map to TRBD2. Germline V lookup: CDR1 SGHRS, CDR2 YFSETQ. This CDR3 is 16 amino acids long. J was trimmed by 2 bases and V by 0 bases; bases with no gene match: 5. As DNA, the CDR3 is TGCGCCAGCAGCTTGGGACTAGCGGAGGGACAAGAGACCCAGTACTTC. This codes for CASSLGLAEGQETQYF. The whole variable domain, filled in from reference TRBV5-1 and TRBJ2-5, reads KAGVTQTPRYLIKTRGQQVTLSCSPISGHRSVSWYQQTPGQGLQFLFEYFSETQRNKGNFPGRFSGRQFSNSRSEMNVSTLELGDSALYLCASSLGLAEGQETQYFGPGTRLLVL.

In nucleotides, the CDR3 is TGTGCCATCAGGGAGGACAGGGAATTTGTCTCACCCCTCCACTTT. It encodes CAIREDREFVSPLHF. The genes are TRBV6-6 and TRBJ1-6; 8 nucleotides match TRBD1. This CDR3 comprises 15 residues. Germline CDR1 reads MNHNY; CDR2 reads SVGAGI (reference sequence). V was pared by 10 bases and J by 10 bases, with 15 bases of the junction left unmatched.

This clonotype was detected a few times. Germline is not matched at one junction end, which may reflect a read error. CDR3 DNA: TGTGCCAGCATACGGGACAGGGAGGCCGGGGAGCTGCTTTTT. It yields the protein CASIRDREAGELLF. The rearrangement uses TRBV28 and TRBJ2-2; TRBD1 matches at 9 bases. The CDR3 sequence is 14 residues long. Germline lookup yields CDR1 MDHEN and CDR2 SYDVKM.

This chain joins TRBV27 and TRBJ2-7, with a tentative D call TRBD1 (5 bases). Trimming removed 6 bases from V and 1 base from J, with 19 bases in between. Germline loops: CDR1 MNHEY, CDR2 SMNVEV (reference sequence). This CDR3 has 16 residues. The DNA for the CDR3 is TGTGCCAGCAGAAGGCAGGGAATCTACCCGTCCTACGAGCAGTACTTC. Its translation is CASRRQGIYPSYEQYF.

Worth noting for this clonotype: Just one base apart from a much larger clone, this may be a read error. The chain links TRBV20-1 to TRBJ1-1; no definite D call. Trimming shortened V by 3 bases and J by 0 bases, and 8 bases separated the two germline ends. Germline V gene sequence: CDR1 DFQATT, CDR2 SNEGSKA (reference sequence). The CDR3 is 13 amino acids. The CDR3 coding sequence is TGCAGTGCTAGGCGGCAGGTGAACACTGAAGCTTTCTTT. Protein: CSARRQVNTEAFF.

Details on this clonotype: Just one base apart from a much larger clone, this may be a read error. Since the CDR3 does not end with the conserved phenylalanine or tryptophan, this likely comes from a read error. The rearrangement joins TRBV27 to TRBJ2-1; 10 bases match TRBD2. Per the germline V gene, CDR1 is MNHEY and CDR2 is SMNVEV (reference sequence). The CDR3 loop spans 15 amino acids. With V trimmed by 5 bases and J by 4 bases, 5 bases remained unmatched. CDR3 sequence: CASSTSGERYNEQFS. CDR3 DNA: TGTGCCAGCAGTACTAGCGGGGAGCGGTACAATGAGCAGTTCTCC.

Many counts were recorded for this clonotype. The V call is TRBV27, the J call TRBJ2-7; 8 positions agree with TRBD1. The CDR3 runs to 15 residues. Germline values: CDR1 MNHEY, CDR2 SMNVEV (reference sequence). The trim removed 5 bases at V and 2 bases at J, leaving 8 bases unmatched. In nucleotides, the CDR3 is TGTGCCAGCAGTCCCCGACAGGGGTCCCCCTACGAGCAGTACTTC. Encoded protein: CASSPRQGSPYEQYF.

This clonotype has a handful of counts. The rearrangement links TRBV20-1 to TRBJ2-1; 7 bases agree with TRBD2. V trimming: 6 bases; J trimming: 3 bases; junction bases outside the gene matches: 8. CDR1 and CDR2 from the germline V gene are DFQATT and SNEGSKA (reference sequence). This CDR3 is built from 14 residues. DNA of the CDR3: TGCAGTGCCCGCTGGGGGGGAAGCTACAATGAGCAGTTCTTC. Translating it yields CSARWGGSYNEQFF.

This clonotype was observed at least ten times. This chain connects TRBV15 to TRBJ2-1; 7 bases agree with TRBD1. The V segment lost 3 bases and the J segment 5 bases; nucleotides outside the gene matches: 7. This CDR3 is built from 15 residues. Germline V lookup: CDR1 LNHNV, CDR2 YYDKDF (reference sequence). The CDR3 reads CATSRWTGTNNEQFF. In DNA, the CDR3 is TGTGCCACCAGCAGGTGGACAGGTACAAACAATGAGCAGTTCTTC.

This clonotype turned up a few times. V usage is TRBV12-3 or TRBV12-4 and J usage is TRBJ1-1; the D gene is possibly TRBD1 (5 bases). The CDR3 loop spans 13 amino acids. V lost 8 bases and J 4 bases, leaving 14 bases between the germline ends. The CDR3 nucleotides read TGTGCCAGCTCGGGGGGGAGAGGCACTGAAGCTTTCTTT. Its translation is CASSGGRGTEAFF.

The chain couples TRBV7-2 to TRBJ2-1, with unresolved D. Germline lookup yields CDR1 SGHTA and CDR2 FQGNSA. There are 14 residues in the CDR3. V was shortened by 4 bases and J by 1 base, with 8 bases between the two germline ends. The CDR3 loop is CASSSVSSYNEQFF. The CDR3 DNA reads TGTGCCAGCAGCTCCGTTTCGTCCTACAATGAGCAGTTCTTC.

The gene calls are TRBV4-1 and TRBJ1-2; 8 bases line up with TRBD1. This CDR3 spans 15 amino acids. V lost 0 bases, J lost 7 bases, and 7 bases stayed unmatched. Germline loops: CDR1 MGHRA, CDR2 YSYEKL. The DNA of the CDR3 is TGCGCCAGCAGCCAAGATGAGGCAGGGGGCATTGGCTACACCTTC. Protein: CASSQDEAGGIGYTF.

About this clonotype itself: A much larger clone is a single base away; this may be a read error. This CDR3 is CASSVDKADTQYF. CDR3 coding DNA: TGTGCCAGCAGTGTGGACAAAGCAGATACGCAGTATTTT. The chain recombines TRBV6-1 with TRBJ2-3; D may be TRBD1 (5 bases). CDR1 and CDR2 (germline): MNHNS, SASEGT. V was pared by 4 bases and J by 4 bases, with 9 bases between. The length of the CDR3 is 13 residues.

The V and J genes are TRBV29-1 and TRBJ1-1; D is ambiguous. There are 14 residues in the CDR3. Trimming stripped 5 bases from V and 1 base from J, with 14 bases between. Per germline, CDR1 SQVTM and CDR2 ANQGSEA. DNA for the CDR3: TGCAGCGTTCGTTTTGGCGCGGGGAACACTGAAGCTTTCTTT. Translated: CSVRFGAGNTEAFF.

This clonotype occurred once. A much larger clonotype is one base distant, so this may be a read error. The chain joins TRBV27 to TRBJ2-1, with 8 bases matching TRBD2. This CDR3 is 19 amino acids long. With V trimmed by 8 bases and J by 1 base, 19 bases remained unmatched. In germline, CDR1 is MNHEY, CDR2 SMNVEV (reference sequence). The CDR3 DNA reads TGTGCCAGCCGTCAGCCGGAAGGACTAGCAGTTTTGTCCTACAATGAGCAGTTCTTC. It yields the protein CASRQPEGLAVLSYNEQFF.

This clonotype was seen more than once but under ten times. The CDR3 sequence is CSARELGQRRSYNEQFF. The CDR3 region has the DNA TGCAGTGCTAGAGAGTTAGGCCAGCGGCGCTCCTACAATGAGCAGTTCTTC. The chain has TRBV20-1 and TRBJ2-1; D perhaps matches TRBD2 (5 bases). The CDR3 runs to 17 residues. Trimming pared 0 bases from V and 0 bases from J, leaving 15 bases between. Germline values: CDR1 DFQATT, CDR2 SNEGSKA (reference sequence).

The chain recombines TRBV4-2 with TRBJ1-4; D ambiguous. Germline V lookup: CDR1 LGHNA, CDR2 YNFKEQ. V gave up 8 bases and J gave up 4 bases, with 20 bases separating them. CDR3 length equals 16 residues. Here the CDR3 reads CASWEEHSYINEKLFF. The DNA for the CDR3 is TGTGCCAGCTGGGAGGAGCACTCGTACATTAATGAAAAACTGTTTTTT.

There are a few counts of this clonotype. This rearrangement joins TRBV4-1 to TRBJ1-4; no firm D call. Trimming cost V 4 bases and J 10 bases, with 13 bases left between them. The CDR3 spans 13 residues. Germline CDR1 and CDR2: MGHRA and YSYEKL. The CDR3 protein is CASSLLWTAKLFF. The CDR3 DNA is TGCGCCAGCAGCCTTCTCTGGACGGCAAAACTGTTTTTT.